The subject of this entry is one T cell receptor (beta chain). The specificity of this receptor is unknown. There are no base qualities to consult, and no much larger clone falls within one base. These data are taken from a study of cytomegalovirus exposure and HLA in healthy donors (dated by TCRdb to the late 2010s). Study-wide context: In an earlier analysis of fewer than 750 of the donors, 250 to 350 Gb of sequence data and roughly 100 million unique TCR beta sequences from about 180 million T cells were reported. About 280 gigabases of sequencing data and around 85 million unique TCR sequences made up an early release that covered several hundred HLA-typed donors. The genetic ancestry cluster associated with self-reported Caucasian donors included 81% of the roughly 400 genotyped donors. The study aimed to test whether signatures of past pathogen exposure could be identified by cataloging public T cell receptors. The study used immunosequencing to profile the T cell repertoires of under 700 subjects and linked those repertoires to cytomegalovirus serostatus. Besides the first cohort of roughly 640 subjects, a separate validation cohort made up of 120 different subjects was used. To predict cytomegalovirus infection status, the study combined high-throughput TCR immunosequencing, statistical association of individual TCRs with disease status, and machine learning. A later analysis re-analyzed previously published TCR beta repertoires from roughly 690 donors and added high-resolution HLA genotyping to study TCR occurrence patterns. In the later analysis, no new phenotypic data were used to find candidate immune exposures; instead, reliance was placed on TCR beta sequences and their occurrence across donors. An earlier analysis of 587 of the donors used high-throughput TCR beta sequencing to judge whether each TCR beta V gene segment behaved as functional or pseudogenic. Donor age, sex, ethnicity and CMV serostatus were compiled together with the repertoire data. In a later genetic analysis, genome-wide SNP genotypes for about 55% of the 666 donors were used, and that subset was treated as a discovery cohort. Every discovery cohort repertoire had been produced on one sequencing platform. Class I and class II HLA loci were covered by the typing at four-digit resolution. Typing coverage differed by locus: A, B, C, DRB1 and DQB1 were typed in roughly 629-640 donors, DQA1 in approximately 520, DPA1 in approximately 600, and DPB1 in approximately 450. About five DR-DQ haplotypes were treated as single units for association and clustering because of strong linkage in the cohort. Across 300 to 500 genotyped donors of the cohort, an average of 235,054 unique TCR beta nucleotide sequences per donor were sequenced, and approximately 17% of those sequences were non-productive.

For CDR1 and CDR2, the germline V gene (reference sequence) lists GTSNPN and SVGIG. Trimming costs V 4 bases and J 3 bases, and their ends lie 16 bases apart. Including cysteine and phenylalanine, the CDR3 has 15 amino acids. Only the CDR3 portion is preserved as DNA: 45 bases, with reading frame beginning at the first base. The study at large found these results: The only immune exposure information available for the cohort was CMV serostatus. An earlier analysis of around 540 of the donors showed that most TCR beta V segments appeared in productive rearrangements either about 90% or about 30% of the time, which broadly matched IMGT annotations. Because counts were too low, 15 to 20 rarely observed V segments, including chromosome 9 orphons, were excluded from the earlier analysis of around 640 of the donors. In a later analysis, HLA-associated TCR beta chains showed more clonal expansion and lower generation probabilities than non-associated chains that were equally common. Across donors, most TCR sequences were observed very rarely, whereas some public TCRs were present in many individuals. A later genetic analysis associated a missense DCLRE1C variant with V-gene and J-gene trimming of TCR beta chains, and an independent cohort replicated the association. According to a later genetic analysis, donors in an Asian-associated ancestry cluster had fewer N-insertions in productive TCRs than the approximately 650-donor mean. Most CMV-associated TCR beta chains appeared to be HLA-restricted in a later analysis, and the HLA associations seemed to be driven largely by CMV exposure. In a later analysis, TCR association rates were found to vary across HLA loci, with the most associated TCRs seen for DRB1 alleles and the fewest for HLA-C alleles. Specific HLA alleles were associated with 16,951 TCR beta sequences at a false discovery rate of 0.05 in a later analysis. A total of about 180 TCR beta chains were listed by the study as associated with cytomegalovirus. Assigning TCR associations to individual alleles was difficult when HLA alleles, especially DR and DQ, strongly co-occurred. A further reported finding was that TCR beta sequences accurately predicted the HLA-A and HLA-B alleles for most subjects in the first cohort. Three of the identified cytomegalovirus-associated TCR beta chains were confirmed in vitro to be specific for cytomegalovirus antigens. Only TCR beta chains were sequenced in this cohort, and the absence of alpha or paired-chain data limited detectable features. Some IMGT-functional V segments, including TRBV6-2 and TRBV6-3, could not be distinguished by the 87-base-pair reads and were therefore excluded. The presence/absence analyses assumed that sequencing depth was roughly uniform across donors, and that assumption may not be true. A cluster of highly shared sequence variants was judged likely to be a technical artifact of the sequencing pipeline. Several of the top co-occurrence clusters appeared to be linked to parvovirus B19, influenza, CMV and Epstein-Barr virus, according to a later analysis. Correlated functional status among segregating V segments might be attributable to linkage disequilibrium, but an unknown experimental factor could not be ruled out. Because some donors lacked HLA typing at each locus, the association tests relied only on the typed subset. It was suggested by the authors that the approach could potentially be generalized to other disease states and immunological phenotypes. The classifier was reported to diagnose cytomegalovirus status with high specificity and sensitivity in both the original and validation cohorts.

The receptor library was made with the immunoSEQ multiplex PCR assay. For the multiplex PCR, a mixture combining 60 forward primers for TCR Vbeta segments and 13 reverse primers for TCR Jbeta segments was used. The CDR3 region of rearranged TCR beta genes was amplified from genomic DNA with a multiplex PCR assay. Amplified TCR beta libraries were sequenced as 87-base-pair reads on the Illumina HiSeq System. For the original study's pipeline: A later analysis counted 75 million to 100 million unique TCR beta chains across the 666 repertoires, and roughly 9.9 million of these chains were shared by at least two donors. Raw reads were error-corrected and collapsed into unique sequences by a nearest-neighbor algorithm in which closely related sequences were merged to remove PCR and sequencing errors. CDR3 sequences were aligned to IMGT reference sequences to assign V, D and J gene segments. For a sequence to be retained, a match of at least six nucleotides to both a V gene segment and a J gene segment was required. A rearrangement was called productive if the CDR3 had no stop codons and remained in frame with V and J, and every other rearrangement was called non-productive. Following IMGT convention, CDR3 was defined as the stretch from the second conserved V-encoded cysteine to the conserved J-encoded phenylalanine. In an earlier analysis of around 600 of the donors, sequences lacking an unambiguous match to a single V gene segment were excluded. An earlier analysis of 450 to 650 of the donors called V segments functional above 56.7% productive rearrangements and segregating when the between-donor standard deviation exceeded 5%. To diagnose cytomegalovirus status from the catalog of TCR beta chain sequences, a statistical classification framework was built. V and J gene assignment, in a later analysis, came from comparing TCR nucleotide sequences with IMGT/GENE-DB human TR gene sequences. The TCRdist pipeline was used in a later analysis to assign CDR3 sequences and most-parsimonious VDJ recombination scenarios. In a later analysis, each TCR beta chain was defined by its CDR3 amino acid sequence together with its V-gene family, and reads lacking a unique V-gene family were excluded. A later analysis removed 600 or so highly shared, low-generation-probability nucleotide sequences to deal with suspected cross-contamination and a sequencing artifact. For each public chain, a later analysis derived a clonal expansion index from normalized ranks of inferred template counts within each repertoire. In a later analysis, generation probabilities were computed using a VDJ recombination model fitted to out-of-frame rearrangements, and the results were checked against IGoR. In a later analysis, hypergeometric tests were used to score TCR-TCR, TCR-HLA and TCR-CMV co-occurrence, with a repertoire-size bias correction applied to TCR pairs. A later analysis estimated false discovery rates by permuting HLA or CMV assignments 20 times. In a later analysis, co-occurring TCRs were grouped with DBSCAN, and TCRdist sequence similarity was added when clustering was performed within HLA-allele-positive subsets. Repertoires with fewer than 30,000 or more than 120,000 public chains, plus five repertoires with anomalous nucleotide sharing, were excluded from co-occurrence clustering. This immuneACCESS table, as held by TCRdb, lists in-frame sequences with V and J called but not all clones. Of the missing ones, under half trace to an unresolved V gene in checked studies; the others have no known cause. The D gene and trimming were derived from the DNA, and the V and J assignments and clone size from that table. This sample comprises approximately 100,000 clones, roughly 86% of them detected only once. Over 8.5% of the sample lies in the top ten.

The cohort comprised 666 healthy bone marrow donors. At the time of sampling, all cohort members were nominally healthy, though unrecorded immune exposures were likely present. The donor was CMV seropositive and belonged to the group of 250 to 300 seropositive cohort members. Every donor gave a peripheral blood sample, and the peripheral blood mononuclear cells from that sample were used for TCR beta sequencing. The Qiagen DNeasy Blood Extraction Kit was used to extract genomic DNA from the blood cell samples. This clonotype was sampled from a man aged 25 to 45 in good health and CMV-seropositive. In this chain, TRBV30 is recombined with TRBJ2-1, with the D gene call left open. The sequencing input was PBMCs. The nucleotide sequence reads TGTGCCTGGACATCTGAACAAATTTACTACAATGAGCAGTTCTTC. This gives the protein CAWTSEQIYYNEQFF.